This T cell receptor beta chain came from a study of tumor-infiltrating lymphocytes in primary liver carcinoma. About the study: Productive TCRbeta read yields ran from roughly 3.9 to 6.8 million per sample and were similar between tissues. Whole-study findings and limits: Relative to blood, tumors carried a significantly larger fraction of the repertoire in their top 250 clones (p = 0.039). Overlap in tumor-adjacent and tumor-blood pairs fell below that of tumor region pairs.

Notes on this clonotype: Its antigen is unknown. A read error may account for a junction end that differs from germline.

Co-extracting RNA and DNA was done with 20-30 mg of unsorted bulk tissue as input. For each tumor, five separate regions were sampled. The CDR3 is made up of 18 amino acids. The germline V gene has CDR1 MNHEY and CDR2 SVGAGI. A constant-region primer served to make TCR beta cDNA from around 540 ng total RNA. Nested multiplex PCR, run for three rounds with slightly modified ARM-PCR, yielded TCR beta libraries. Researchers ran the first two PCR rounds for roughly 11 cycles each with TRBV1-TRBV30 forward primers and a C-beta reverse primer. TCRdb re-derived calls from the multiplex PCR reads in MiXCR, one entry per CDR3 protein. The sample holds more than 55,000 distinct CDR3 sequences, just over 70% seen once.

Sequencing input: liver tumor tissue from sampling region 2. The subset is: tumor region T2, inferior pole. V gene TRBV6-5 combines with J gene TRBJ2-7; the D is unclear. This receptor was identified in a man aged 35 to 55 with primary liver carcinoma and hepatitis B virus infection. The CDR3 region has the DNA TGTGCCAGCAGTTACAAGGGCCCTGTCACTTCGATACCCTACGAACAGTACTTC. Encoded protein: CASSYKGPVTSIPYEQYF.